The present entry profiles one TCR beta chain with its context. Its target is unknown. With V trimmed by 2 bases and J by 5 bases, 7 bases remained unmatched. CDR1 KGHSH and CDR2 LQKENI come from the germline V gene. This CDR3 spans 15 amino acids. 5'RACE with constant-segment primers built TCRalpha and TCRbeta cDNA libraries with UMIs. TCRdb passed the 5' RACE reads through MiXCR, listing each CDR3 protein once. The sample has about 400,000 distinct CDR3 sequences, about a quarter seen once. This sample stems from a study of T-cell memory formation after mild COVID-19. About the research overall: Largely donor-specific TCR clusters were found.

General observations from the study: Day 15 to 85 contractors were CD4/CD8 balanced; later expanders leaned CD4+. SARS-CoV-2 specificity of second-wave clones peaking day 37 was unconfirmed.

The source is an adult woman who had mild COVID-19 (a few samples of this study predate the infection). Cell type and time point are not known. The V and J genes are TRBV18 and TRBJ2-7; 9 nucleotides match TRBD1. Source material: PBMCs or a T cell subset sorted from them (not recorded which). The CDR3 loop is CASSPGDRAANEQYF. CDR3 nucleotide sequence: TGTGCCAGCTCACCAGGGGACAGGGCCGCGAACGAGCAGTACTTC.